The T cell receptor (beta chain) under discussion was sequenced for a study of T cells in localized non-small cell lung cancer. As to this clone: What it binds is unknown.

CDR1 is SGDLS, CDR2 YYNGEE, per germline. V lost 1 base, J lost 8 bases, and 18 bases lay in between. The CDR3 consists of 15 residues. General study results and limits: Analysis by sequencing included only one tumor region, so heterogeneity remains possible. Higher T cell density in the blood was associated with longer overall survival, whereas higher adjacent-lung clonality associated with shorter survival. Adjacent lung had a median approximately 57 of the 100 largest tumor clones. There was higher T cell clonality in uninvolved adjacent lung than in tumor, and it was highest there.

Using immunoSEQ multiplex PCR, the repertoire was profiled, and TCRdb retains in-frame clones only, with some absent. This table has 25,000 to 35,000 clones, approximately 84% appearing once. The material sequenced was peripheral blood mononuclear cells, taken before any cancer treatment. The rearrangement uses TRBV9 and TRBJ1-2, with TRBD1 as a possible D gene (6 bases). The TCR was taken from a man aged 40 to 69 with stage III lung adenocarcinoma. CDR3 nucleotide sequence: TGTGCCAGCAGCGTAAACTCGGGACACTGGGCGGGCTACACCTTC. Translation gives CASSVNSGHWAGYTF.